What follows describes a single T cell receptor (beta chain). TCRdb's copy holds only in-frame clones and misses some; the assay was immunoSEQ multiplex PCR. The data hold 120,000 to 150,000 clones, with about 80% observed a single time. These data belong to a study of blood T cell repertoires in COVID-19. Study information: Sample material is recorded as cDNA or gDNA derived from T cells, B-cell-depleted T cells, or PBMCs.

Trimming left V 1 base short and J 7 bases short, with 13 bases between. Germline values: CDR1 SEHNR, CDR2 FQNEAQ (reference sequence). CDR3 length: 15 amino acids. This receptor was obtained from a man between 60 and 70 years old with acute or convalescent COVID-19. Sequencing was done on a sample of peripheral blood. This chain connects TRBV7-9 to TRBJ1-4; D gene uncertain. The CDR3 loop is CASSLESGVGEKLFF. CDR3 coding DNA: TGTGCCAGCAGCTTAGAGTCTGGAGTAGGTGAAAAACTGTTTTTT.